These 21 T cell receptor beta chains were sequenced from one sample in a study of T cells after yellow fever vaccination. TCRdb re-analysed the 5' RACE reads in MiXCR, keeping a single row per CDR3 protein. Of more than 200,000 distinct CDR3 sequences in the sample, 3.6% were seen once. The sample consisted of PBMCs, taken 15 days after the yellow fever booster vaccination. The receptor set was obtained from a man aged 18-30 years who received the YFV17D yellow fever vaccine.

At least ten counts were recorded for this clonotype. This chain connects TRBV7-2 to TRBJ2-7; TRBD2 is a possible D gene (6 bases). The CDR3 is made up of 14 amino acids. V was pared by 5 bases and J by 2 bases, with 13 bases between. Germline lookup yields CDR1 SGHTA and CDR2 FQGNSA. The CDR3 loop reads CASSPDGGTYEQYF. The CDR3 DNA is TGTGCCAGCAGCCCGGACGGAGGGACCTACGAGCAGTACTTC.

This clonotype was detected many times. In DNA, the CDR3 is TGTGCCAGCAGCCCCGGGGCAGCGAACACCGGGGAGCTGTTTTTT. This gives the protein CASSPGAANTGELFF. The chain couples TRBV7-2 to TRBJ2-2, with D perhaps assigned TRBD1 or TRBD2 (5 bases each). Trimming took 5 bases from V and 0 from J, leaving 10 bases between them. The CDR3 extends over 15 amino acids. Germline CDR1 and CDR2: SGHTA and FQGNSA.

This clonotype was observed at least ten times. The chain uses TRBV28 and TRBJ2-5; possible D gene TRBD2, 5 bases. V lost 3 bases and J 5 bases, leaving 7 bases between the germline ends. There are 12 residues in the CDR3. The V gene's germline CDR1 is MDHEN and CDR2 SYDVKM. CDR3 region: CASSFRGETQYF. CDR3 sequence (DNA): TGTGCCAGCAGTTTCCGAGGGGAGACCCAGTACTTC.

This clonotype was detected many times. The chain links TRBV18 to TRBJ2-7, with TRBD1 as a possible D gene (6 bases). CDR1 is KGHSH, CDR2 LQKENI, per germline. The V gene lost 5 bases and the J gene lost 2 bases, with 13 bases spanning the gap. This CDR3 has 14 residues. The CDR3 DNA reads TGTGCCAGCTCAGAAAAACAGGGCCCCTACGAGCAGTACGTC. Protein product: CASSEKQGPYEQYV.

This clonotype came up many times. This sequence joins TRBV20-1 and TRBJ1-1; 8 nucleotides agree with TRBD1. Germline CDR1 DFQATT, CDR2 SNEGSKA (reference sequence). The J segment lost 5 bases and the V segment lost 6 bases, leaving 11 bases of the junction unmatched. The CDR3 contains 14 residues. CDR3 region: CSAERGQGATEAFF. CDR3 nucleotides: TGCAGTGCCGAAAGAGGGCAGGGGGCAACTGAAGCTTTCTTT.

This clonotype was counted many times. The CDR3 DNA follows: TGTGCCACCAGCAGCGGCGGGGGGGCGTACAATGAGCAGTTCTTC. This encodes CATSSGGGAYNEQFF. The chain recombines TRBV15 with TRBJ2-1; 9 bases line up with TRBD2. The V segment lost 3 bases and the J segment 4 bases; nucleotides outside the gene matches: 4. The CDR3 covers 15 residues. Germline V gene data show CDR1 as LNHNV and CDR2 as YYDKDF (reference sequence).

This clonotype was counted at least ten times. The V and J genes are TRBV6-6 and TRBJ1-1, with D unresolved. The CDR3 is made up of 17 amino acids. Germline assignment: CDR1 MNHNY and CDR2 SVGAGI (reference sequence). V shed 5 bases and J shed 0 bases, with 19 bases lying between them. In DNA form, the CDR3 reads TGTGCCAGCAGTAACCCGGATATCCGTGGGGTGAACACTGAAGCTTTCTTT. Protein: CASSNPDIRGVNTEAFF.

This clonotype was recorded at least ten times. This CDR3 is CASSFGYQETQYF. The CDR3 nucleotides read TGTGCCAGCAGCTTTGGATATCAAGAGACCCAGTACTTC. V usage is TRBV7-3 and J usage is TRBJ2-5; D remains unclear. The V gene lost 3 bases and the J gene lost 2 bases, with 7 bases spanning the gap. The CDR3 sequence is 13 residues long. Germline CDR1 SGHTA, CDR2 FQGTGA.

At least ten counts were recorded for this clonotype. V and J are TRBV7-9 and TRBJ2-4; TRBD1 might be the D (5 bases). The CDR3 is made up of 13 amino acids. Germline CDR1 SEHNR, CDR2 FQNEAQ (reference sequence). Trimming stripped 5 bases from V and 6 bases from J, with 11 bases between. DNA of the CDR3: TGTGCCAGCAGCAAAACCGACAGAAACATTCAGTACTTC. Its protein is CASSKTDRNIQYF.

This clonotype was detected ten times or more. The V and J genes are TRBV27 and TRBJ2-1; TRBD2 agrees at 12 bases. The germline gives CDR1 MNHEY, CDR2 SMNVEV (reference sequence). This CDR3 has 16 residues. J gave up 6 bases and V 5 bases, and 8 bases lay outside the gene matches. The CDR3: CASSPYPSGGANEQFF. The CDR3 bases are TGTGCCAGCAGTCCCTATCCTAGCGGGGGGGCCAATGAGCAGTTCTTC.

V gene TRBV20-1 combines with J gene TRBJ1-2; D call uncertain. The V end was cut by 3 bases, the J end by 1 base, with 12 bases between. Germline V gene data show CDR1 as DFQATT and CDR2 as SNEGSKA (reference sequence). The CDR3 covers 14 residues. CDR3 region: CSARRGSLNYGYTF. CDR3 coding DNA: TGCAGTGCTAGGCGCGGCAGCCTTAACTATGGCTACACCTTC.

This clonotype was counted ten times or more. The V gene is TRBV6-5, the J gene TRBJ1-6; 7 bases map to TRBD1. V shed 5 bases, J shed 10 bases, and the junction held 8 bases outside the gene matches. CDR3 length: 14 amino acids. Germline CDR1 MNHEY, CDR2 SVGAGI. CDR3 sequence: CASSRRQGGSPLHF. The CDR3 region has the DNA TGTGCCAGCAGTCGTAGACAGGGAGGGTCACCCCTCCACTTT.

This clonotype came up many times. V and J are TRBV12-3 or TRBV12-4 and TRBJ1-5; D unclear. V lost 2 bases and J lost 5, with 10 bases in between. The CDR3 spans 14 residues. CDR3 in DNA: TGTGCCAGCAGTTTATTTGGTGGGGATCAGCCCCAGCATTTT. Translated, it gives CASSLFGGDQPQHF.

In this sample, this clonotype turned up many times. The CDR3, as DNA: TGTGCCAGCAGTAAGAAGACAGGGGTAACGGGCAATGAGCAGTTCTTC. It codes for CASSKKTGVTGNEQFF. This chain connects TRBV6-2 or TRBV6-3 to TRBJ2-1; 8 bases align to TRBD1. The junction had 12 bases not matched to a gene; V was cut back by 5 bases and J by 6 bases. CDR3 length equals 16 residues. Germline lookup yields CDR1 MNHEY and CDR2 SVGEGT.

This clonotype has a count of ten or more. This chain joins TRBV6-5 and TRBJ2-3; 13 bases match TRBD2. V shed 6 bases, J shed 6 bases, and the junction held 6 bases outside the gene matches. Germline assignment: CDR1 MNHEY and CDR2 SVGAGI. CDR3 length equals 15 residues. The CDR3, as DNA: TGTGCCAGCAGAACTAGCGGGGGGGTTCGGGATACGCAGTATTTT. Its translation is CASRTSGGVRDTQYF.

The table lists this clonotype with many counts. V and J are TRBV7-9 and TRBJ2-1; 10 bases fit TRBD2. There are 15 residues in the CDR3. CDR1 is SEHNR and CDR2 is FQNEAQ in the germline V gene (reference sequence). With 5 bases clipped from V and 9 bases from J, the junction kept 10 bases outside the gene matches. The CDR3 bases are TGTGCCAGCAGCCCACAAGCGGGGGGGCTAAGTGAGCAGTTCTTC. Residues: CASSPQAGGLSEQFF.

This clonotype showed up many times. The chain uses TRBV6-1 and TRBJ1-2, with D possibly matching TRBD1 (6 bases). CDR1 MNHNS and CDR2 SASEGT come from the germline V gene. The CDR3 contains 14 residues. Trimming removed 2 bases from V and 6 bases from J, with 13 bases in between. CDR3 sequence: CASSEMAGAHGYTF. The CDR3 region has the DNA TGTGCCAGCAGTGAAATGGCGGGGGCCCATGGCTACACCTTC.

Comment on this clonotype: A much larger clone is a single base away; this may be a read error. The chain has TRBV6-5 and TRBJ1-5; possibly TRBD1 for D (5 bases). CDR3 length equals 14 residues. CDR1 is MNHEY, CDR2 SVGAGI, per germline. The CDR3 region has the DNA TGTGCCAGCAGTCTCAGTCCGGACAATCAGCACCAGCATTTT. Translated, it gives CASSLSPDNQHQHF.

This clonotype was seen repeatedly, ten times or more. The rearrangement joins TRBV10-3 to TRBJ2-2; D possibly corresponds to TRBD1 (5 bases). Germline CDR1 ENHRY, CDR2 SYGVKD. CDR3 length equals 16 residues. V was cut by 6 bases and J by 5 bases, with 19 bases left in between. The CDR3 nucleotides are TGTGCCATCAGCCTAGGCCGTCAGGGAACAACCGGGGAGCTGTTTTTT. This encodes CAISLGRQGTTGELFF.

This clonotype was detected ten times or more. The chain recombines TRBV24-1 with TRBJ2-1; no firm D call. The length of the CDR3 is 12 residues. Germline V lookup: CDR1 KGHDR, CDR2 SFDVKD. The V and J ends lost 3 bases and 8 bases respectively, with 7 bases between them. For the CDR3, the DNA is TGTGCCACCAGTGATCTTAGGTATGAGCAGTTCTTC. Translated: CATSDLRYEQFF.

This clonotype was detected ten times or more. The rearrangement uses TRBV4-1 and TRBJ2-7; 8 bases agree with TRBD1. Losses at the gene ends were 5 bases for V and 6 bases for J; bases not matched to a gene: 3. This CDR3 is 12 amino acids long. The germline gives CDR1 MGHRA, CDR2 YSYEKL. CDR3: CASSMTGAEQYF. The CDR3 DNA reads as TGCGCCAGCAGCATGACAGGGGCCGAGCAGTACTTC.